Below are 15 T cell receptor beta chains sequenced from a single sample in a study of T cell repertoires in cytomegalovirus infection. TCRdb reanalysed the reads using MiXCR and keeps one entry per CDR3 protein. Among 150,000 to 200,000 distinct CDR3 sequences listed, under 15% were seen once. Sequenced material: PBMCs. These receptors all come from a human donor in good health (CMV status not recorded). Some clones in this sample may be carry-over from other donors' samples.

This clonotype has just a few counts. The genes are TRBV19 and TRBJ1-3; 7 positions agree with TRBD1. The junction had 5 bases not matched to a gene; V was cut back by 4 bases and J by 2 bases. Per germline, CDR1 LNHDA and CDR2 SQIVND (reference sequence). The CDR3 contains 15 residues. CDR3 DNA sequence: TGTGCCAGTAGTAATGGGGGACAGACTGGAAACACCATATATTTT. It yields the protein CASSNGGQTGNTIYF.

This clonotype was recorded many times. The CDR3 coding sequence is TGTGCCAGCAGTTCCTATTACACAGGGGGCACGAACACCGGGGAGCTGTTTTTT. As protein: CASSSYYTGGTNTGELFF. The chain joins TRBV28 to TRBJ2-2, with 9 positions matching TRBD1. This CDR3 is 18 amino acids long. The germline gives CDR1 MDHEN, CDR2 SYDVKM. Germline trimming cut 4 bases from V and 0 bases from J; bases unmatched to any gene: 9. Full variable domain (outside the CDR3, taken from reference TRBV28 and TRBJ2-2): DVKVTQSSRYLVKRTGEKVFLECVQDMDHENMFWYRQDPGLGLRLIYFSYDVKMKEKGDIPEGYSVSREKKERFSLILESASTNQTSMYLCASSSYYTGGTNTGELFFGEGSRLTVL.

The table lists this clonotype with many counts. The V call is TRBV28, the J call TRBJ2-6; tentatively, D is TRBD1 or TRBD2 (5 bases each). The CDR3 is 13 residues long. With 3 bases removed from V and 12 bases from J, the gap between germline ends came to 12 bases. From germline, CDR1 is MDHEN and CDR2 SYDVKM. The CDR3 sequence: CASSFGRGTVLTF. For the CDR3, the DNA is TGTGCCAGCAGTTTTGGGCGAGGGACCGTCCTGACTTTC.

CDR3 nucleotide sequence: TGTGCCAGCAGCCCCCCGACTAGCGGGGGGAGCAATGAGCAGTTCTTC. As protein: CASSPPTSGGSNEQFF. The chain recombines TRBV7-6 with TRBJ2-1, with 13 positions matching TRBD2. Looked up from germline, CDR1 is SGHVS and CDR2 is FNYEAQ. V dropped 5 bases and J dropped 6; count of bases not matched to a gene: 7. The length of the CDR3 is 16 residues. Variable domain in full (rest from reference TRBV7-6 and TRBJ2-1): GAGVSQSPRYKVTKRGQDVALRCDPISGHVSLYWYRQALGQGPEFLTYFNYEAQQDKSGLPNDRFSAERPEGSISTLTIQRTEQRDSAMYRCASSPPTSGGSNEQFFGPGTRLTVL.

This clonotype was observed at least ten times. The rearrangement joins TRBV7-2 to TRBJ2-3; a weak D match, TRBD1 (6 bases). Per germline, CDR1 SGHTA and CDR2 FQGNSA. V lost 8 bases, J lost 2 bases, and 11 bases lay in between. The CDR3 extends over 13 amino acids. In nucleotides, the CDR3 is TGTGCCAGCGTACAGGGACACACAGATACGCAGTATTTT. It encodes CASVQGHTDTQYF.

This clonotype was found a few times. The chain has TRBV28 and TRBJ2-5; 7 positions agree with TRBD1. J was trimmed by 4 bases and V by 6 bases; bases with no gene match: 11. Germline lookup yields CDR1 MDHEN and CDR2 SYDVKM. This CDR3 is 15 amino acids long. The CDR3 DNA is TGTGCCAGCAGGCCGCGACAGGGTTTGCGAGAGACCCAGTACTTC. Translated: CASRPRQGLRETQYF.

This clonotype was detected a few times. This chain connects TRBV6-5 to TRBJ1-5; 8 nucleotides agree with TRBD1. Germline-derived CDR1 and CDR2 are MNHEY and SVGAGI. The junction had 8 bases not matched to a gene; V was cut back by 0 bases and J by 7 bases. The CDR3 length is 16 residues. This CDR3 is CASSYSRTGSNQPQHF. The CDR3 coding sequence is TGTGCCAGCAGTTACTCGCGGACAGGGTCCAACCAGCCCCAGCATTTT.

The chain links TRBV12-3 or TRBV12-4 to TRBJ1-1; a weak D match, TRBD1 (5 bases). CDR3 size: 14 residues. Trimming took off 0 bases at V and 13 bases at J, with 18 bases between the two ends. In nucleotides, the CDR3 is TGTGCCAGCAGTTTAGCGGCAGGGACCCTTTTTGGTTTCTTT. Translation gives CASSLAAGTLFGFF.

The chain has TRBV2 and TRBJ2-1; 7 nucleotides align to TRBD2. V shed 8 bases, J shed 15 bases, and the junction held 7 bases outside the gene matches. This CDR3 comprises 10 residues. Germline loops: CDR1 SNHLY, CDR2 FYNNEI. The CDR3 nucleotides are TGTGCCAGCGGGGGGGGGAATTTGTTCTTC. This sequence encodes CASGGGNLFF.

This clonotype was counted a few times. This chain connects TRBV28 to TRBJ2-7; D gene uncertain. Germline CDR1 MDHEN, CDR2 SYDVKM. CDR3 size: 11 residues. The V end lost 6 bases, the J end lost 7 bases, and 10 bases lay between the germline ends. CDR3 amino acids: CASRSDREQYF. For the CDR3, the DNA is TGTGCCAGCAGGTCGGATCGAGAGCAGTACTTC.

The chain carries TRBV4-1 and TRBJ1-1; the D gene is possibly TRBD1 (5 bases). Trimming stripped 2 bases from V and 0 bases from J, with 13 bases between. Germline V gene lookup returns CDR1 MGHRA and CDR2 YSYEKL. The CDR3 length is 16 residues. The CDR3 DNA reads TGCGCCAGCAGCCAACATATTGACAGCCTGAACACTGAAGCTTTCTTT. Translating gives CASSQHIDSLNTEAFF.

Many counts were recorded for this clonotype. The V gene is TRBV29-1, the J gene TRBJ1-1; D ambiguous. Germline CDR1 and CDR2: SQVTM and ANQGSEA. CDR3 length: 11 amino acids. Trimming stripped 4 bases from V and 4 bases from J, with 7 bases between. The CDR3 DNA reads TGCAGCGTTGCCAAATCCACTGAAGCTTTCTTT. As protein: CSVAKSTEAFF.

This clonotype was counted a single time. This may arise from a read error, as a much more abundant clone is one base away. This chain links TRBV29-1 with TRBJ2-3, with a tentative D call TRBD2 (5 bases). The CDR3 extends over 13 amino acids. Germline V gene data show CDR1 as SQVTM and CDR2 as ANQGSEA. Here the CDR3 reads CSIEDLRGDTQYF. Written as DNA, the CDR3 is TGCAGCATTGAAGATCTTCGAGGGGATACGCAGTATTTT.

This clonotype was counted many times. The rearrangement joins TRBV7-9 to TRBJ2-7, with 7 bases fitting TRBD1. Unmatched junction bases numbered 10, after V lost 2 bases and J lost 3 bases. Germline assignment: CDR1 SEHNR and CDR2 FQNEAQ (reference sequence). There are 16 residues in the CDR3. The CDR3 coding sequence is TGTGCCAGCAGCTTAACAAAGGGGACAGCTTTCTACGAGCAGTACTTC. Its translation: CASSLTKGTAFYEQYF.

This clonotype was observed at least ten times. The chain couples TRBV7-2 to TRBJ1-1; no clear D gene. Germline V lookup: CDR1 SGHTA, CDR2 FQGNSA. Trimming removed 3 bases at V and 6 bases at J, with 11 bases between. The CDR3 loop spans 13 amino acids. The CDR3 sequence is CASSLERKAEAFF. In DNA, the CDR3 is TGTGCCAGCAGCTTGGAACGTAAGGCTGAAGCTTTCTTT.